The 6 T cell receptor beta chains below come from one sample, sequenced in a study of T cells in Graves' hyperthyroidism and ophthalmopathy. Amplified regions were TCR beta CDR3 sequences from RNA transcripts. Researchers ran a first-round RT-PCR on the TCR CDR3 using the HTBI primer set. TCRdb re-called the multiplex PCR reads through MiXCR, storing one row per CDR3 protein. This table holds around 300,000 distinct CDR3 sequences, about 14% found once. The source material was blood. The source of these receptors is a woman in her 30s with Graves' hyperthyroidism.

This clonotype was seen only a few times. The rearrangement uses TRBV10-1 and TRBJ2-1, with 9 bases that match TRBD1. V lost 3 bases and J lost 9; bases outside the gene matches: 6. CDR3 size: 14 residues. Per germline, CDR1 WNHNN and CDR2 SYGVQD (reference sequence). The CDR3 region is CASSEVQGAIEQFF. CDR3 sequence (DNA): TGCGCCAGCAGTGAAGTACAGGGGGCGATTGAGCAGTTCTTC.

This clonotype was picked up many times. The chain recombines TRBV29-1 with TRBJ1-1; possible D gene TRBD1, 6 bases. Germline V gene sequence: CDR1 SQVTM, CDR2 ANQGSEA. This CDR3 comprises 13 residues. The V end lost 8 bases, the J end lost 1 base, and 14 bases lay between the germline ends. CDR3 protein: CSSGGVGNTEAFF. In DNA form, the CDR3 reads TGCAGCTCGGGGGGCGTGGGGAACACTGAAGCTTTCTTT. Using reference TRBV29-1 and TRBJ1-1 for the parts outside the CDR3, the full variable domain is SAVISQKPSRDICQRGTSLTIQCQVDSQVTMMFWYRQQPGQSLTLIATANQGSEATYESGFVIDKFPISRPNLTFSTLTVSNMSPEDSSIYLCSSGGVGNTEAFFGQGTRLTVV.

The genes are TRBV6-4 and TRBJ1-2; D not certain. Deletions cut 2 bases from V and 8 bases from J, with 9 bases between. This CDR3 is 12 amino acids long. Per germline, CDR1 MRHNA and CDR2 SNTAGT. The CDR3 region has the DNA TGTGCCAGCAGTGACGGCGCCCGAGGCTACACCTTC. Translation gives CASSDGARGYTF.

This clonotype was seen repeatedly, ten times or more. This chain links TRBV28 with TRBJ2-7; 7 bases line up with TRBD2. Germline V gene data show CDR1 as MDHEN and CDR2 as SYDVKM. The CDR3 consists of 15 residues. V lost 6 bases to trimming and J lost 0 bases; unmatched junction nucleotides: 8. The CDR3 sequence is CASRRDSGPSYEQYF. CDR3 in DNA: TGTGCCAGCAGACGAGATAGCGGGCCCTCCTACGAGCAGTACTTC. The full variable domain, completed using reference TRBV28 and TRBJ2-7, is DVKVTQSSRYLVKRTGEKVFLECVQDMDHENMFWYRQDPGLGLRLIYFSYDVKMKEKGDIPEGYSVSREKKERFSLILESASTNQTSMYLCASRRDSGPSYEQYFGPGTRLTVT.

This clonotype showed up many times. The rearrangement links TRBV7-2 to TRBJ1-3; 7 positions agree with TRBD1. The ends lost 5 bases at V and 4 bases at J; junction bases unmatched: 8. The CDR3 length is 15 residues. Germline V lookup: CDR1 SGHTA, CDR2 FQGNSA. CDR3 nucleotide sequence: TGTGCCAGCAGCCAACGGACAGGATCCGGAAACACCATATATTTT. It yields the protein CASSQRTGSGNTIYF.

The chain combines TRBV20-1 with TRBJ1-3; TRBD1 might be the D (5 bases). V gave up 0 bases and J gave up 0 bases, with 18 bases separating them. CDR1 is DFQATT and CDR2 is SNEGSKA in the germline V gene (reference sequence). The CDR3 is made up of 18 amino acids. The CDR3 sequence: CSARDLRGTLHSGNTIYF. The CDR3 DNA is TGCAGTGCTAGAGATCTCCGGGGCACCTTACACTCTGGAAACACCATATATTTT.